The 20 T cell receptor beta chains given below trace back to one sample, sequenced in a study of T cells in Graves' hyperthyroidism and ophthalmopathy. Amplification yielded TCR beta CDR3 regions, with RNA transcripts as the source. A first-round RT-PCR of the TCR CDR3 used the HTBI primer set. TCRdb reprocessed the multiplex PCR reads with MiXCR, giving one entry per CDR3 protein. The profile shows 300,000 or so distinct CDR3 sequences, roughly a fifth of them singletons. Input material: blood. The receptors shown here come from a woman aged 50 to 60 with Graves' hyperthyroidism.

This clonotype was observed many times. The chain couples TRBV7-2 to TRBJ2-7, with 7 bases identical to TRBD1. This CDR3 spans 16 amino acids. Germline-derived CDR1 and CDR2 are SGHTA and FQGNSA. The V segment lost 5 bases and the J segment 0 bases; nucleotides outside the gene matches: 10. CDR3 residues: CASSPINRDSSYEQYF. In nucleotides, the CDR3 is TGTGCCAGCAGCCCGATAAACAGGGACAGCTCCTACGAGCAGTACTTC.

As concerns this clonotype: This may stem from a read error, because a much larger clone lies one nucleotide away. The chain couples TRBV18 to TRBJ1-4, with D possibly TRBD1 on 5 matching bases. Germline CDR1 is KGHSH and CDR2 is LQKENI. This CDR3 region has 15 residues. In DNA, the CDR3 is TGTGCCAGCCCACCTCCCGGGACGATCAATGAAAAACTGTTTTTT. Amino acid sequence: CASPPPGTINEKLFF.

This clonotype was counted ten times or more. The chain carries TRBV18 and TRBJ1-1; the match to TRBD1 covers 9 bases. After removal of 3 bases from V and 5 bases from J, the junction contained 4 bases not matched to a gene. The V gene's germline CDR1 is KGHSH and CDR2 LQKENI. The CDR3 is 14 residues long. CDR3 nucleotide sequence: TGTGCCAGCTCACCTGGGACAGGGTGGACTGAAGCTTTCTTT. Amino acid sequence: CASSPGTGWTEAFF.

At least ten counts were recorded for this clonotype. The gene calls are TRBV11-2 and TRBJ1-2; 7 nucleotides agree with TRBD1. This CDR3 contains 16 residues. The V gene end was trimmed by 0 bases and the J gene end by 4 bases; junction bases not matched to a gene: 8. CDR1 SGHAT and CDR2 FQNNGV come from the germline V gene. CDR3 in DNA: TGTGCCAGCAGCTTAGATCCCTCGCCAGGGGGCTATGGCTACACCTTC. This encodes CASSLDPSPGGYGYTF.

This clonotype occurred a few times. The chain couples TRBV19 to TRBJ2-1; the match to TRBD1 covers 9 bases. J was trimmed by 7 bases and V by 2 bases; bases with no gene match: 6. Germline CDR1 is LNHDA and CDR2 is SQIVND (reference sequence). CDR3 length: 15 residues. The CDR3 region has the DNA TGTGCCAGTAGTATACCGGGACAGGGATGGAATGAGCAGTTCTTC. The encoded protein is CASSIPGQGWNEQFF.

This clonotype appeared a few times. The chain is built from TRBV19 and TRBJ1-5; 7 bases line up with TRBD1. Losses at the gene ends were 2 bases for V and 2 bases for J; bases not matched to a gene: 6. CDR3 length: 16 amino acids. From germline, CDR1 is LNHDA and CDR2 SQIVND (reference sequence). The CDR3 sequence: CASSITGERGNQPQHF. Here the CDR3 DNA reads TGTGCCAGTAGTATAACAGGGGAGAGGGGCAATCAGCCCCAGCATTTT.

The V gene is TRBV10-3, the J gene TRBJ1-1, with a possible D match to TRBD1 (6 bases). The CDR3 is made up of 14 amino acids. The germline V gene encodes CDR1 ENHRY and CDR2 SYGVKD. Trimming cost V 7 bases and J 9 bases, with 21 bases left between them. CDR3 region: CAITLGGQDGKAFF. As DNA, the CDR3 is TGTGCCATCACCCTCGGGGGGCAGGATGGTAAAGCTTTCTTT.

In its sample, this clonotype was seen many times. The rearrangement joins TRBV13 to TRBJ1-5; D unclear. Trimming shortened V by 8 bases and J by 4 bases, and 15 bases separated the two germline ends. Germline lookup yields CDR1 PRHDT and CDR2 FYEKMQ (reference sequence). The CDR3 sequence is 14 residues long. The CDR3 nucleotides read TGTGCCAGCTCCTTAACGGGTGGAAATCAGCCCCAGCATTTT. It is translated as CASSLTGGNQPQHF. The whole variable domain, remainder taken from reference TRBV13 and TRBJ1-5, is AAGVIQSPRHLIKEKRETATLKCYPIPRHDTVYWYQQGPGQDPQFLISFYEKMQSDKGSIPDRFSAQQFSDYHSELNMSSLELGDSALYFCASSLTGGNQPQHFGDGTRLSIL.

This clonotype was observed many times. V and J are TRBV24-1 and TRBJ2-1; the D gene could be TRBD1 or TRBD2 (5 bases each). The CDR3 consists of 11 residues. The V end lost 5 bases, the J end lost 10 bases, and 8 bases lay between the germline ends. Germline V CDR1 and CDR2: KGHDR, SFDVKD. This CDR3 is CATSVGVEQFF. In DNA form, the CDR3 reads TGTGCCACCAGTGTGGGGGTCGAGCAGTTCTTC.

This clonotype appeared many times. The CDR3 DNA reads TGTGCCAGCAGTTCCCGGGACAGGGAAGAGACCCAGTACTTC. Translation: CASSSRDREETQYF. The chain combines TRBV28 with TRBJ2-5; 9 bases fit TRBD1. This CDR3 comprises 14 residues. CDR1 and CDR2 (germline): MDHEN, SYDVKM. V shed 4 bases, J shed 3 bases, and the junction held 3 bases outside the gene matches.

This clonotype was picked up many times. The chain links TRBV20-1 to TRBJ1-2; 10 bases are a match to TRBD1. From germline, CDR1 is DFQATT and CDR2 SNEGSKA (reference sequence). This CDR3 is 13 amino acids long. Trimming cost V 6 bases and J 6 bases; bases outside gene matches: 7. CDR3 coding DNA: TGCAGTGCCGTGGGACAGGGGTACGATGGCTACACCTTC. This translates into CSAVGQGYDGYTF.

This clonotype was seen at least ten times. The chain links TRBV30 to TRBJ2-1, with 7 bases matching TRBD2. V was pared by 4 bases and J by 2 bases, with 8 bases of the junction left unmatched. The CDR3 has 15 residues. Germline V lookup: CDR1 GTSNPN, CDR2 SVGIG (reference sequence). Written as DNA, the CDR3 is TGTGCCTGGACGAGGTCGGGAGGCACCTACAATGAGCAGTTCTTC. Protein sequence: CAWTRSGGTYNEQFF.

In its sample, this clonotype was seen many times. J is TRBJ1-2 and V is TRBV11-2, with D maybe TRBD1 (5 bases). V lost 4 bases, J lost 0 bases, and 12 bases lay in between. CDR1 SGHAT and CDR2 FQNNGV come from the germline V gene. CDR3 size: 15 residues. The CDR3 spells CASSSKTVPNYGYTF. CDR3 coding DNA: TGTGCCAGCAGCTCCAAGACAGTTCCTAACTATGGCTACACCTTC. The full variable domain, in which reference TRBV11-2 and TRBJ1-2 provide the parts outside the CDR3, is EAGVAQSPRYKIIEKRQSVAFWCNPISGHATLYWYQQILGQGPKLLIQFQNNGVVDDSQLPKDRFSAERLKGVDSTLKIQPAKLEDSAVYLCASSSKTVPNYGYTFGSGTRLTVV.

The chain combines TRBV29-1 with TRBJ2-5; TRBD2 is a possible D gene (6 bases). The CDR3 is made up of 10 amino acids. V lost 7 bases to trimming and J lost 5 bases, with 8 bases between them. The germline gives CDR1 SQVTM, CDR2 ANQGSEA. In DNA, the CDR3 is TGCAGCGCCGCGGGGGAGACCCAGTACTTC. This encodes CSAAGETQYF. The full variable domain, completed using reference TRBV29-1 and TRBJ2-5, is SAVISQKPSRDICQRGTSLTIQCQVDSQVTMMFWYRQQPGQSLTLIATANQGSEATYESGFVIDKFPISRPNLTFSTLTVSNMSPEDSSIYLCSAAGETQYFGPGTRLLVL.

This chain connects TRBV5-1 to TRBJ1-5; 7 nucleotides line up with TRBD1. This CDR3 contains 13 residues. V lost 0 bases, J lost 7 bases, and 1 base stayed unmatched. Germline lookup yields CDR1 SGHRS and CDR2 YFSETQ. The CDR3 sequence is CASSLEQGQPQHF. In DNA form, the CDR3 reads TGCGCCAGCAGCTTGGAACAGGGGCAGCCCCAGCATTTT.

Many counts were recorded for this clonotype. The DNA of the CDR3 is TGCGCCAGCAGCTTGGCCAGCGCCGCGTTGATGGAGACCCAGTACTTC. Its translation is CASSLASAALMETQYF. The V call is TRBV5-1, the J call TRBJ2-5, with D unresolved. V shed 0 bases and J shed 5 bases, with 17 bases lying between them. CDR1 and CDR2 from the germline V gene are SGHRS and YFSETQ. This CDR3 is 16 amino acids long.

This clonotype was picked up a small number of times. V gene TRBV15 combines with J gene TRBJ1-5, with D possibly TRBD1 on 5 matching bases. CDR3 length: 16 amino acids. V was shortened by 7 bases and J by 11 bases, with 27 bases between the two germline ends. Germline V CDR1 and CDR2: LNHNV, YYDKDF (reference sequence). This chain's CDR3 is CATNRTLPGPSGTQHF. In DNA, the CDR3 is TGTGCCACCAACAGGACCTTACCTGGGCCCTCCGGGACCCAGCATTTT.

The CDR3 sequence is CASKGGVSTGELFF. CDR3 bases: TGCGCCAGCAAGGGGGGAGTCAGCACCGGGGAGCTGTTTTTT. The chain joins TRBV5-1 to TRBJ2-2; the D gene could be TRBD1 or TRBD2 (6 bases each). Trimming removed 6 bases from V and 4 bases from J, with 13 bases in between. The CDR3 covers 14 residues. CDR1 and CDR2 (germline): SGHRS, YFSETQ.

This clonotype was recorded at least ten times. The chain couples TRBV12-3 or TRBV12-4 to TRBJ2-5; D perhaps matches TRBD1 (5 bases). The CDR3 loop spans 11 amino acids. V gave up 7 bases and J gave up 2 bases, with 5 bases separating them. The CDR3 DNA reads as TGTGCCAGCAAGGGGCAAGAGACCCAGTACTTC. Protein: CASKGQETQYF.

This clonotype was recorded a few times. V is TRBV29-1 and J is TRBJ2-2; possibly TRBD1 or TRBD2 for D (5 bases each). V lost 6 bases to trimming and J lost 2 bases, with 10 bases between them. This CDR3 is built from 13 residues. Germline V gene data show CDR1 as SQVTM and CDR2 as ANQGSEA. This chain's CDR3 is CSVGTGNTGELFF. CDR3 coding DNA: TGCAGCGTAGGGACCGGAAACACCGGGGAGCTGTTTTTT.